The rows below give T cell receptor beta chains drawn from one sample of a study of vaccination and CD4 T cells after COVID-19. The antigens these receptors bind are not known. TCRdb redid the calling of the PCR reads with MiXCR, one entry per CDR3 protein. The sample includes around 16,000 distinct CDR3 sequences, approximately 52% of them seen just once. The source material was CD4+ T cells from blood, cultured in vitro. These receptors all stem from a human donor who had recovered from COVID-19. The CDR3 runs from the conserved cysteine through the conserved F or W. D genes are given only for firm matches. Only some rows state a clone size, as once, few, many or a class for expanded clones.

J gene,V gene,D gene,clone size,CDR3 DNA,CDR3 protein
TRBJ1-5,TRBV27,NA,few,TGTGCCAGCAGTTTGACCAGGGAGGCTCATCAGCCCCAGCATTTT,CASSLTREAHQPQHF
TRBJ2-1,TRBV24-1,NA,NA,TGTGCCACCAGTGATTTGCAGGATCGGAAGCAGTTCTTC,CATSDLQDRKQFF
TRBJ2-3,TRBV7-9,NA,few,TGTGCCAGCAGCTTGGCCCTCACAGATACGCAGTATTTT,CASSLALTDTQYF
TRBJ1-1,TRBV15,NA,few,TGTGCCACCAGCAGGCAATTACAGGGAACTGAAGCTTTCTTT,CATSRQLQGTEAFF
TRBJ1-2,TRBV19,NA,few,TGTGCCAGTATACCACGGCAGGGGCAGAACTATGGCTACACCTTC,CASIPRQGQNYGYTF
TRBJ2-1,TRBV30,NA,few,TGTGCCTGGAGTGTACGCAGGGTGATGAATGAGCAGTTCTTC,CAWSVRRVMNEQFF
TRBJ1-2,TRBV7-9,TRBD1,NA,TGTGCCAGCAGCTTAGAGGGGGCCTTACCCAACTATGGCTACACCTTC,CASSLEGALPNYGYTF
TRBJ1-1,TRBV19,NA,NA,TGTGCCAGTAGTACCGGCAGGTTTTATACTGAAGCTTTCTTT,CASSTGRFYTEAFF
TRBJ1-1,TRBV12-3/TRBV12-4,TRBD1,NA,TGTGCCAGCAGTCGGTCAGGGGGCTACACTGAAGCTTTCTTT,CASSRSGGYTEAFF
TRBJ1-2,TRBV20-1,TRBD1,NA,TGCAGTGCGACAGGGGAGGTAGGCGGCTACACCTTC,CSATGEVGGYTF
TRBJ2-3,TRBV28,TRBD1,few,TGTGCCAGCAGCTCACGACAGGGCAGGCAGTATTTT,CASSSRQGRQYF
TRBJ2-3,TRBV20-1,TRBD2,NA,TGCAGTGCTAGAGATCGGAAAGCGGGGGGGCGGAATTTT,CSARDRKAGGRNF
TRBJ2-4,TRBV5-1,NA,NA,TGCGCCACTGGGGGGGCAGAAAACATTCAGTACTTC,CATGGAENIQYF
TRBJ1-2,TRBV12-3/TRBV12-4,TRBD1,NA,TGTGCCAGCAGAACTACAGGGGTCGGCTACACCTTC,CASRTTGVGYTF
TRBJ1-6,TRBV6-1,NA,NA,TGTGCCAGCCAGGGAAGACCCAATAATTCACCCCTCCACTTT,CASQGRPNNSPLHF
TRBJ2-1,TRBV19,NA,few,TGTGCCAGTAGTATAGCGGGGGCTTTGTCCTACAATGAGCAGTTCTTC,CASSIAGALSYNEQFF
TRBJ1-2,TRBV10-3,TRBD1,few,TGTGCCATCAGTGCAGACAGGGTCGAGGGCTACACCTTC,CAISADRVEGYTF
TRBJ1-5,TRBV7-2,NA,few,TGTGCCAGCAGCCAGCTGGGGGGAAATAGCAATCAGCCCCAGCATTTT,CASSQLGGNSNQPQHF
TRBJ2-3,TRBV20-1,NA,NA,TGCAGTGCTAGAGATCCCCGCGGACTTAGCACAGATACGCAGTATTTT,CSARDPRGLSTDTQYF
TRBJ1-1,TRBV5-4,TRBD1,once,TGTGCCAGCACCAGCGGGGGACAGAGATCTTTCACTGAAGCTTTCTTT,CASTSGGQRSFTEAFF
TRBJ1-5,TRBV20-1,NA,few,TGCAGTGCTAGAGAGTGGGAACAGGAAGGGCCCCAGCATTTT,CSAREWEQEGPQHF
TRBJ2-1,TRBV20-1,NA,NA,TGCAGTGCTCGGGGAAGGGCGGGCCTGTACAATGAGCAGTTCTTC,CSARGRAGLYNEQFF
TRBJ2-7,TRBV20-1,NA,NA,TGCAGTGCTAGTGGGCCCGCTCAAGTTGCCTACGAGCAGTACTTC,CSASGPAQVAYEQYF